This T cell receptor beta chain was obtained from a study of CD8+CD57+ T cells in acquired aplastic anemia (dated by TCRdb to 2016 to 2018). For the wider study: On average, sorted CD4+ and CD8+ cells yielded around 3.5 ug of extracted DNA, with a range of roughly 0.17 to 30 ug. A CD8+CD57+ expansion meant a frequency higher than the mean frequency seen in healthy subjects. On the study overall, not on this receptor specifically: Around 30 CD8+ CDR3 sequences were found in both patients and controls but appeared to be highly expressed in patients and within the immunodominant clones of the patients. Between patients and healthy controls, no significant difference in CD8+ Simpson's diversity was found (P=0.060).

The patients picked for sequencing were ones in whom flow cytometry had shown an expansion of CD8+CD57+ cells. All patients had severe acquired aplastic anemia diagnosed by International Study of Aplastic Anemia and Agranulocytosis and Camitta criteria. No patient had received any therapy when blood was sampled. In the study, sorted CD4+ and CD8+ blood T cells from patients with severe aplastic anemia and from healthy subjects underwent deep sequencing of TCR repertoires. In the USA, patient enrollment took place under clinicaltrials.gov protocols 00001620, 01623167, 00001397, 00071045, 00081523 and 00961064. Ficoll-Paque density gradient centrifugation was used to isolate peripheral blood mononuclear cells. Before DNA extraction, CD4+ and CD8+ T cells were sorted with FACS or magnetic beads. Measured from the cysteine to the phenylalanine, the CDR3 is 14 residues long. The only DNA kept is the CDR3, 42 bases in frame from the first base. From a lookup of the germline V gene, CDR1 and CDR2 are ENHRY and SYGVKD. The V and J ends are trimmed by 3 bases and 5 bases, leaving 11 bases between them.

Genomic DNA served as template for TCR beta VDJ combination and CDR3 sequence profiling. An Illumina HiSeq 2000 was used for TCR repertoire sequencing. Per the original workflow: Repertoire assessment relied on Simpson's diversity index, CDR3 size and DJ length profiles, and TRBV/TRBJ rearrangement plots. The most abundant DNA sequence in the deep sequencing data was taken as the immunodominant clone. CDR3 amino acid sequences were screened for sharing across subjects and were compared with published repertoires and the VDJdb database. TCRdb reprocessed the public reads (quality trimming at Q25 with fastp, clone calling with MiXCR) and kept in-frame beta chains. A single entry per CDR3 protein holds the most common genes and DNA from its merged rows. TCRdb, rather than the study authors, made the V and J calls. In this sample the table shows roughly 150,000 distinct CDR3 sequences, roughly 48% of which occur a single time. Around 3% of the sample is taken by the ten largest.

On this clonotype: Its antigen is unknown. No much larger clonotype is one base removed from it; base qualities were not supplied.

The chain links TRBV10-3 with TRBJ2-1; possibly the D gene is TRBD1, per 6 matching bases. The sequence came from a human donor with aplastic anemia. The sequenced material came from sorted CD4+, CD8+, or CD8+CD57+ T cells (not recorded which) from PBMCs. In nucleotide form, the sequence is TGTGCCATCAGTGAAGTACAGGGAGACAATGAGCAGTTCTTC. Its translation reads: CAISEVQGDNEQFF.